The 18 T cell receptor beta chains presented below share a single source sample, sequenced in a study of spatial heterogeneity in lung cancer. Via MiXCR, TCRdb re-called the 5' RACE reads, giving one row per CDR3 protein. This table holds about 25,000 distinct CDR3 sequences, about 7% found once. Documented time point: sample taken at primary tumor resection. From tumor, nontumor lung or frozen PBMC, whole RNA was taken unsorted for sequencing. Sequenced material: PBMCs, taken at surgery. The receptors originated from a male donor with early-stage non-small cell lung cancer.

This clonotype appeared many times. The V gene is TRBV29-1, the J gene TRBJ2-2; 9 bases match TRBD2. V trimming: 4 bases; J trimming: 4 bases; junction bases outside the gene matches: 7. Germline-derived CDR1 and CDR2 are SQVTM and ANQGSEA. CDR3 length: 15 amino acids. CDR3 bases: TGCAGCGTTGTCGGCGGGAGGGCCGGCACCGGGGAGCTGTTTTTT. Its translation: CSVVGGRAGTGELFF.

The chain couples TRBV29-1 to TRBJ2-5; 8 bases are a match to TRBD1. The trim removed 8 bases at V and 4 bases at J, leaving 15 bases unmatched. The CDR3 has 15 amino acids. CDR1 and CDR2 from the germline V gene are SQVTM and ANQGSEA. The CDR3 spells CSTYRQGMGGETQYF. CDR3 DNA: TGCAGCACCTATCGACAGGGGATGGGGGGAGAGACCCAGTACTTC. The full variable domain, rest sourced from reference TRBV29-1 and TRBJ2-5, is SAVISQKPSRDICQRGTSLTIQCQVDSQVTMMFWYRQQPGQSLTLIATANQGSEATYESGFVIDKFPISRPNLTFSTLTVSNMSPEDSSIYLCSTYRQGMGGETQYFGPGTRLLVL.

About this clonotype: Since a much larger clone is just one base distant, this may be a read error. The chain joins TRBV7-3 to TRBJ2-3; D is ambiguous. The V gene's germline CDR1 is SGHTA and CDR2 FQGTGA. This CDR3 comprises 14 residues. CDR3 DNA: TGTGCCACCAGCGTAGACACTAGCACAGATACGCAGTATTTT. The encoded protein is CATSVDTSTDTQYF.

This clonotype showed up just a few times. The chain links TRBV5-6 to TRBJ1-4, with D perhaps TRBD1 (5 bases). Germline V gene data show CDR1 as SGHDT and CDR2 as YYEEEE. V lost 4 bases to trimming and J lost 15 bases, with 16 bases between them. CDR3 size: 12 residues. CDR3 region: CASSTMGRRLFF. The DNA of the CDR3 is TGTGCCAGCAGCACTATGGGACGGCGATTGTTTTTT.

In its sample, this clonotype was seen a few times. The CDR3 here is CASSRELAVSYEQYF. The CDR3 region has the DNA TGTGCCAGCAGTCGGGAACTAGCGGTCTCCTACGAGCAGTACTTC. The rearrangement joins TRBV6-2 or TRBV6-3 to TRBJ2-7; 8 bases map to TRBD2. The ends lost 5 bases at V and 0 bases at J; junction bases unmatched: 6. The length of the CDR3 is 15 residues. CDR1 and CDR2 from the germline V gene are MNHEY and SVGEGT.

This clonotype was observed a handful of times. The rearrangement uses TRBV2 and TRBJ2-3; D may be TRBD2 (6 bases). CDR3 length: 15 amino acids. V was cut by 6 bases and J by 0 bases, with 13 bases left in between. Per the germline V gene, CDR1 is SNHLY and CDR2 is FYNNEI. The CDR3 loop is CASSPSRGSTDTQYF. The CDR3, as DNA: TGTGCCAGCAGCCCCTCGCGGGGTAGCACAGATACGCAGTATTTT.

This clonotype was seen only a few times. The chain carries TRBV18 and TRBJ2-1; D uncertain. The germline V gene has CDR1 KGHSH and CDR2 LQKENI. V was clipped by 6 bases and J by 4 bases, with 10 bases between them. CDR3 length: 13 amino acids. The CDR3 DNA is TGTGCCAGCTCCCCCATCCGATACAATGAGCAGTTCTTC. It translates to CASSPIRYNEQFF.

In this sample, this clonotype turned up many times. The chain carries TRBV6-2 or TRBV6-3 and TRBJ2-3, with 11 bases matching TRBD2. Trimming at V came to 8 bases and at J to 2 bases, leaving 6 bases not matched to a gene. The CDR3 is 15 residues long. From germline, CDR1 is MNHEY and CDR2 SVGEGT. Here the CDR3 reads CASQAGLADTDTQYF. The CDR3 DNA sequence: TGTGCCAGCCAAGCGGGACTAGCGGACACAGATACGCAGTATTTT.

This clonotype has a handful of counts. The chain employs TRBV20-1 and TRBJ1-1; the match to TRBD1 covers 9 bases. V lost 0 bases to trimming and J lost 6 bases; unmatched junction nucleotides: 8. Germline CDR1 reads DFQATT; CDR2 reads SNEGSKA (reference sequence). CDR3 length equals 15 residues. DNA of the CDR3: TGCAGTGCTAGAGAGACGGGACAGGGAACCCCTGAAGCTTTCTTT. Translation gives CSARETGQGTPEAFF.

The chain couples TRBV2 to TRBJ1-5; D gene ambiguous. The germline V gene encodes CDR1 SNHLY and CDR2 FYNNEI. The CDR3 spans 14 residues. Between the trimmed V and J ends, which lost 1 base and 4 bases, there was a span of 8 bases. Here the CDR3 reads CASSEVVGNQPQHF. As DNA, the CDR3 is TGTGCCAGCAGTGAAGTCGTCGGGAATCAGCCCCAGCATTTT.

This clonotype has ten or more counts. The rearrangement uses TRBV4-1 and TRBJ1-1; D is unclear. Germline assignment: CDR1 MGHRA and CDR2 YSYEKL. The CDR3 sequence is 14 residues long. V lost 2 bases, J lost 7 bases, and 14 bases lay in between. CDR3 region: CASSQPDGRIEAFF. The CDR3 nucleotides are TGCGCCAGCAGCCAACCCGACGGACGCATTGAAGCTTTCTTT.

Ten or more counts support this clonotype. This rearrangement joins TRBV10-2 to TRBJ2-1; 12 bases are a match to TRBD2. CDR3 length equals 17 residues. V lost 7 bases, J lost 8 bases, and 15 bases stayed unmatched. Germline V gives CDR1 WSHSY, CDR2 SAAADI. The CDR3 nucleotides read TGCGCCAGCAAGAGACTAGCGGGGGCTGGTTTATTGGATGAGCAGTTCTTC. It translates to CASKRLAGAGLLDEQFF.

V and J are TRBV14 and TRBJ2-1; possibly TRBD2 for D (6 bases). CDR1 is SGHDN, CDR2 FVKESK, per germline. The CDR3 totals 15 residues. The V end was cut by 0 bases, the J end by 8 bases, with 14 bases between. In DNA, the CDR3 is TGTGCCAGCAGCCAAGATACTAGCCCTATAGATGAGCAGTTCTTC. Its translation is CASSQDTSPIDEQFF.

By share, this clonotype counts as medium-sized (0.01 to 0.1%). The chain links TRBV28 to TRBJ2-3; D is ambiguous. Per the germline V gene, CDR1 is MDHEN and CDR2 is SYDVKM. Trimming pared 6 bases from V and 1 base from J, leaving 20 bases between. The CDR3 consists of 17 residues. In DNA, the CDR3 is TGTGCCAGCAGCCCCAGTAGTCTCCGCTCTGGCACAGATACGCAGTATTTT. Amino acid sequence: CASSPSSLRSGTDTQYF.

This clonotype is labeled as medium-sized. The rearrangement joins TRBV4-1 to TRBJ2-5, with 9 bases fitting TRBD2. Looked up from germline, CDR1 is MGHRA and CDR2 is YSYEKL. CDR3 length equals 13 residues. With V trimmed by 7 bases and J by 4 bases, 4 bases remained unmatched. CDR3 protein: CASTSSGIETQYF. CDR3 sequence (DNA): TGCGCCAGCACCTCTAGCGGGATAGAGACCCAGTACTTC.

This clonotype was recorded at least ten times. The J gene is TRBJ1-2, the V gene TRBV4-1; unclear D gene. V lost 2 bases and J lost 5, with 12 bases in between. CDR1 is MGHRA and CDR2 is YSYEKL in the germline V gene. The CDR3 runs to 14 residues. CDR3 DNA sequence: TGCGCCAGCAGCCAAAAATCAGGCGGATATGGCTACACCTTC. Translation gives CASSQKSGGYGYTF.

This clonotype is classed as medium-sized. The rearrangement uses TRBV6-6 and TRBJ1-6; D is possibly TRBD1 (6 bases). Germline V lookup: CDR1 MNHNY, CDR2 SVGAGI (reference sequence). Between the trimmed V and J ends, which lost 6 bases and 9 bases, there was a span of 15 bases. The CDR3 length is 14 residues. DNA for the CDR3: TGTGCCAGCAGCAAGGGAGGGGGAATTTCACCCCTCCACTTT. Its protein is CASSKGGGISPLHF.

This clonotype was seen ten or more times. V gene TRBV5-1 combines with J gene TRBJ2-7; 9 bases line up with TRBD2. Germline lookup yields CDR1 SGHRS and CDR2 YFSETQ. V lost 4 bases and J lost 5; bases outside the gene matches: 10. The CDR3 extends over 15 amino acids. The CDR3 region is CASSRWVAGANEQYF. The CDR3 DNA follows: TGCGCCAGCAGCCGGTGGGTAGCGGGAGCCAACGAGCAGTACTTC.